Below are 27 T cell receptor beta chains sequenced from a single sample in a study of cytomegalovirus exposure and HLA in healthy donors. PCR involved 60 Vbeta and 13 Jbeta primers. The data were produced by immunoSEQ multiplex PCR, yet TCRdb's version contains in-frame clones alone and is incomplete. The repertoire has 60,000 or so clones, about 85% of them found once; the top ten carry approximately 11%. Sequencing was carried out using PBMCs. The origin of the receptors is a female donor in good health and CMV-seronegative.

This chain joins TRBV23-1 and TRBJ1-6, with 9 bases aligning to TRBD1. TRBV23-1 is given ORF status, its function remaining uncertain. CDR3 length equals 17 residues. Losses at the gene ends were 4 bases for V and 4 bases for J; bases not matched to a gene: 8. The CDR3 region is CASSRDGTGPYNSPLHF. The CDR3 DNA reads TGCGCCAGCAGTCGCGACGGGACAGGGCCATATAATTCACCCCTCCACTTT.

About this clone itself: The junction departs from the called germline gene at one end, perhaps through a read error. Additional DNA sequences in this sample encode the identical CDR3. The genes are TRBV19 and TRBJ1-4; 7 positions match TRBD1. Germline-derived CDR1 and CDR2 are LNHDA and SQIVND (reference sequence). This CDR3 is 14 amino acids long. This chain's CDR3 is CASRIGGLGEKLFF. The CDR3 nucleotides read TGTGCCAGTAGGATAGGGGGCCTCGGTGAAAAACTGTTTTTT.

The rearrangement uses TRBV18 and TRBJ2-7; 7 bases are a match to TRBD2. J lost 0 bases, V lost 2 bases, and 7 bases had no gene match. The CDR3 is made up of 16 amino acids. Germline lookup yields CDR1 KGHSH and CDR2 LQKENI. In DNA form, the CDR3 reads TGTGCCAGCTCACCATATACGGGGGGTAGCTCCTACGAGCAGTACTTC. It encodes CASSPYTGGSSYEQYF.

This chain links TRBV28 with TRBJ1-1; D is perhaps TRBD1 (5 bases). Germline CDR1 and CDR2: MDHEN and SYDVKM. V was pared by 7 bases and J by 0 bases, with 9 bases between. This CDR3 region has 13 residues. The CDR3 sequence: CASKDTLNTEAFF. CDR3 in DNA: TGTGCCAGCAAGGACACCCTGAACACTGAAGCTTTCTTT. Filled out from reference TRBV28 and TRBJ1-1, the complete variable domain reads DVKVTQSSRYLVKRTGEKVFLECVQDMDHENMFWYRQDPGLGLRLIYFSYDVKMKEKGDIPEGYSVSREKKERFSLILESASTNQTSMYLCASKDTLNTEAFFGQGTRLTVV.

The chain couples TRBV10-3 to TRBJ1-1, with unresolved D. The CDR3 consists of 14 residues. CDR1 ENHRY and CDR2 SYGVKD come from the germline V gene. Trimming cost V 2 bases and J 3 bases, with 10 bases left between them. The CDR3 region is CAISERGTDTEAFF. CDR3 DNA sequence: TGTGCCATCAGTGAGCGGGGAACGGACACTGAAGCTTTCTTT.

The chain couples TRBV7-9 to TRBJ1-3; D ambiguous. V was pared by 1 base and J by 8 bases, with 21 bases between. The CDR3 sequence is 17 residues long. Germline CDR1 is SEHNR and CDR2 is FQNEAQ (reference sequence). The CDR3 protein is CASSLENGVVLSDTIYF. CDR3 DNA sequence: TGTGCCAGCAGCTTAGAAAACGGGGTCGTCTTATCGGACACCATATATTTT. Filled out from reference TRBV7-9 and TRBJ1-3, the complete variable domain reads DTGVSQNPRHKITKRGQNVTFRCDPISEHNRLYWYRQTLGQGPEFLTYFQNEAQLEKSRLLSDRFSAERPKGSFSTLEIQRTEQGDSAMYLCASSLENGVVLSDTIYFGEGSWLTVV.

The chain joins TRBV19 to TRBJ2-7, with a weak D call TRBD2 (6 bases). Germline CDR1 is LNHDA and CDR2 is SQIVND (reference sequence). Trimming cost V 3 bases and J 4 bases, with 13 bases left between them. The CDR3 length is 14 residues. The CDR3 here is CASSISGGRYEQYF. CDR3 nucleotide sequence: TGTGCCAGTAGTATTTCCGGGGGACGGTACGAGCAGTACTTC. Full variable domain (missing parts from reference TRBV19 and TRBJ2-7): DGGITQSPKYLFRKEGQNVTLSCEQNLNHDAMYWYRQDPGQGLRLIYYSQIVNDFQKGDIAEGYSVSREKKESFPLTVTSAQKNPTAFYLCASSISGGRYEQYFGPGTRLTVT.

The chain links TRBV25-1 to TRBJ2-5; 8 nucleotides match TRBD2. The CDR3 loop spans 13 amino acids. J was trimmed by 4 bases and V by 6 bases; bases with no gene match: 4. From germline, CDR1 is MGHDK and CDR2 SYGVNS. CDR3 sequence: CASRHAGGETQYF. The CDR3 nucleotides are TGTGCCAGCAGGCACGCGGGGGGAGAGACCCAGTACTTC.

The chain links TRBV5-1 to TRBJ2-3, with TRBD2 as a possible D gene (5 bases). Trimming stripped 0 bases from V and 3 bases from J, with 14 bases between. Germline loops: CDR1 SGHRS, CDR2 YFSETQ. This CDR3 has 16 residues. CDR3 sequence: CASSLEAQGRTDTQYF. CDR3 DNA: TGCGCCAGCAGCTTGGAGGCCCAAGGGAGAACAGATACGCAGTATTTT.

V gene TRBV11-2 combines with J gene TRBJ2-1; D ambiguous. There are 11 residues in the CDR3. The germline gives CDR1 SGHAT, CDR2 FQNNGV. V lost 2 bases and J 13 bases, leaving 9 bases between the germline ends. The CDR3 DNA is TGTGCCAGCAGCTTATCGGTGCCACAGTTCTTC. This codes for CASSLSVPQFF.

V and J are TRBV6-1 and TRBJ1-5; 8 nucleotides match TRBD1. This CDR3 spans 13 amino acids. V shed 8 bases and J 3 bases; nucleotides not matched to a gene: 3. Per the germline V gene, CDR1 is MNHNS and CDR2 is SASEGT. For the CDR3, the DNA is TGTGCCAGCGGGACAGGAGCCAATCAGCCCCAGCATTTT. As protein: CASGTGANQPQHF.

The V call is TRBV5-6, the J call TRBJ1-2, with TRBD1 identical over 7 bases. The J segment lost 1 base and the V segment lost 4 bases, leaving 4 bases of the junction unmatched. Germline CDR1 is SGHDT and CDR2 is YYEEEE. The CDR3 consists of 14 residues. The CDR3 DNA follows: TGTGCCAGCAGCATACAGGGGTTTAACTATGGCTACACCTTC. This codes for CASSIQGFNYGYTF.

This clone was seen a handful of times. This chain joins TRBV5-1 and TRBJ1-2; 8 bases are a match to TRBD1. Unmatched junction bases numbered 2, after V lost 2 bases and J lost 2 bases. The CDR3 sequence is 14 residues long. Germline CDR1 SGHRS, CDR2 YFSETQ. The CDR3: CASSLWDRNYGYTF. CDR3 coding DNA: TGCGCCAGCAGCTTATGGGACAGGAACTATGGCTACACCTTC.

J is TRBJ2-1 and V is TRBV2; TRBD2 is a possible D gene (7 bases). V was cut by 4 bases and J by 2 bases, with 15 bases left in between. CDR1 and CDR2 (germline): SNHLY, FYNNEI. This CDR3 comprises 16 residues. CDR3 coding DNA: TGTGCCAGCAGTGCCATTGGCGGGGGCGCCTACAATGAGCAGTTCTTC. Translating gives CASSAIGGGAYNEQFF.

The chain employs TRBV7-9 and TRBJ2-7, with TRBD1 matching 9 bases. The V segment lost 6 bases and the J segment 3 bases; nucleotides outside the gene matches: 9. The CDR3 extends over 15 amino acids. Looked up from germline, CDR1 is SEHNR and CDR2 is FQNEAQ (reference sequence). The CDR3: CASSRTGTGIYEQYF. In DNA form, the CDR3 reads TGTGCCAGCAGTCGTACCGGGACAGGGATCTACGAGCAGTACTTC. The full variable domain, completed using reference TRBV7-9 and TRBJ2-7, is DTGVSQNPRHKITKRGQNVTFRCDPISEHNRLYWYRQTLGQGPEFLTYFQNEAQLEKSRLLSDRFSAERPKGSFSTLEIQRTEQGDSAMYLCASSRTGTGIYEQYFGPGTRLTVT.

This clone was picked up one time. The chain joins TRBV15 to TRBJ2-7; TRBD2 is a possible D gene (6 bases). The CDR3 has 15 amino acids. The ends were cut back, 1 base at V and 3 bases at J, with 13 bases in the middle. The germline V gene has CDR1 LNHNV and CDR2 YYDKDF (reference sequence). CDR3 coding DNA: TGTGCCACCAGCAGAGGGCGGGGCCGAAACTACGAGCAGTACTTC. It translates to CATSRGRGRNYEQYF.

The chain carries TRBV6-5 and TRBJ2-7; TRBD2 is a possible D gene (5 bases). This CDR3 region has 14 residues. Deletions cut 0 bases from V and 5 bases from J, with 11 bases between. CDR1 and CDR2 (germline): MNHEY, SVGAGI. CDR3 sequence: CASSYSRGYDEQYF. CDR3 bases: TGTGCCAGCAGTTACTCGAGAGGGTACGACGAGCAGTACTTC.

CDR3 nucleotides: TGTGCCAGCAGCGTAGCAGGGACAGCCCAAGAGACCCAGTACTTC. It translates to CASSVAGTAQETQYF. The gene calls are TRBV9 and TRBJ2-5, with 7 bases aligning to TRBD1. CDR3 length equals 15 residues. Looked up from germline, CDR1 is SGDLS and CDR2 is YYNGEE. J gave up 1 base and V 0 bases, and 3 bases lay outside the gene matches. The full variable domain, rest sourced from reference TRBV9 and TRBJ2-5, is DSGVTQTPKHLITATGQRVTLRCSPRSGDLSVYWYQQSLDQGLQFLIQYYNGEERAKGNILERFSAQQFPDLHSELNLSSLELGDSALYFCASSVAGTAQETQYFGPGTRLLVL.

V gene TRBV27 combines with J gene TRBJ2-1; no clear D gene. The germline V and J ends were trimmed by 2 bases and 5 bases, with 19 bases remaining between them. The CDR3 has 17 amino acids. From germline, CDR1 is MNHEY and CDR2 SMNVEV (reference sequence). The CDR3: CASSLVQPLAANNEQFF. CDR3 nucleotides: TGTGCCAGCAGTTTAGTCCAGCCTCTTGCGGCAAACAATGAGCAGTTCTTC.

J is TRBJ2-1 and V is TRBV28; 10 bases line up with TRBD1. The V gene's germline CDR1 is MDHEN and CDR2 SYDVKM. The CDR3 spans 19 residues. Trimming removed 8 bases from V and 0 bases from J; junction bases left unmatched: 16. CDR3 bases: TGTGCCAGCCACGGCGTGTGGACAGGGGGGCCCAGCTCCTACAATGAGCAGTTCTTC. It yields the protein CASHGVWTGGPSSYNEQFF.

The chain links TRBV7-2 to TRBJ2-3, with a tentative D call TRBD2 (6 bases). V lost 1 base and J lost 0, with 8 bases in between. The CDR3 has 15 residues. Germline V gene lookup returns CDR1 SGHTA and CDR2 FQGNSA. The chain's CDR3 is CASSLGGLSTDTQYF. In DNA form, the CDR3 reads TGTGCCAGCAGCTTAGGGGGACTTAGCACAGATACGCAGTATTTT.

DNA for the CDR3: TGCAGCGTTGAAATAGACCGCGGCGGTAATGGCTACACCTTC. Its protein is CSVEIDRGGNGYTF. The rearrangement links TRBV29-1 to TRBJ1-2; unclear D gene. CDR3 length: 14 residues. Trimming removed 2 bases from V and 6 bases from J, with 16 bases in between. CDR1 and CDR2 (germline): SQVTM, ANQGSEA.

This rearrangement joins TRBV27 to TRBJ2-1; D is unclear. Germline CDR1 reads MNHEY; CDR2 reads SMNVEV (reference sequence). The CDR3 sequence is 16 residues long. Trimming shortened V by 0 bases and J by 4 bases, and 13 bases separated the two germline ends. The DNA for the CDR3 is TGTGCCAGCAGTTTATCTCGGGTACGAGGTTACAATGAGCAGTTCTTC. It is translated as CASSLSRVRGYNEQFF.

The chain carries TRBV7-6 and TRBJ2-1; no reliable D call. Trimming removed 2 bases at V and 5 bases at J, with 16 bases between. There are 16 residues in the CDR3. Germline V gene sequence: CDR1 SGHVS, CDR2 FNYEAQ. The CDR3 here is CASSLSSAQANNEQFF. The CDR3 region has the DNA TGTGCCAGCAGCTTATCATCCGCTCAGGCGAACAATGAGCAGTTCTTC.

The chain couples TRBV6-6 to TRBJ2-3; D is possibly TRBD2 (5 bases). CDR3 length: 16 amino acids. CDR1 is MNHNY and CDR2 is SVGAGI in the germline V gene (reference sequence). V dropped 4 bases and J dropped 4 bases, with 18 bases sitting between them. The CDR3 region is CASSSRTLRVADTQYF. The CDR3 DNA follows: TGTGCCAGCAGTTCCAGGACCTTGCGGGTTGCAGATACGCAGTATTTT.

The rearrangement uses TRBV7-9 and TRBJ2-7, with a weak D call TRBD2 (6 bases). V was clipped by 5 bases and J by 7 bases, with 15 bases between them. CDR3 size: 13 residues. Germline assignment: CDR1 SEHNR and CDR2 FQNEAQ (reference sequence). Here the CDR3 reads CASSPAGTREQYF. Here the CDR3 DNA reads TGTGCCAGCAGCCCAGCCGGGACTCGTGAGCAGTACTTC.

CDR3 nucleotides: TGTGCCTGGAGTACTAGGAACCAAGAGACCCAGTACTTC. As protein: CAWSTRNQETQYF. The chain has TRBV30 and TRBJ2-5; possible D gene TRBD2, 5 bases. Germline V gene data show CDR1 as GTSNPN and CDR2 as SVGIG (reference sequence). The CDR3 sequence is 13 residues long. The V and J ends lost 2 bases and 0 bases respectively, with 7 bases between them.